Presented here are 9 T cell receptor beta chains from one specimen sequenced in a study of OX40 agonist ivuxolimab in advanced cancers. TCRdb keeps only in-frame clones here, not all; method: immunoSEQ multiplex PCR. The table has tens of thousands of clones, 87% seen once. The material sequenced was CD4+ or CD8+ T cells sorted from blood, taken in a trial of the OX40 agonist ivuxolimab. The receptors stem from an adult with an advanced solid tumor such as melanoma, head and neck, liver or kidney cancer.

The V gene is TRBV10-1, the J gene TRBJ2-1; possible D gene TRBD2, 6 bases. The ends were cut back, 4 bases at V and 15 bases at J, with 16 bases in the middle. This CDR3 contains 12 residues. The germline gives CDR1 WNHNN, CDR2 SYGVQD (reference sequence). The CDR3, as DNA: TGCGCCAGCAGTGGCGGAGGGGTAAGCCTGTTCTTC. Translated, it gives CASSGGGVSLFF.

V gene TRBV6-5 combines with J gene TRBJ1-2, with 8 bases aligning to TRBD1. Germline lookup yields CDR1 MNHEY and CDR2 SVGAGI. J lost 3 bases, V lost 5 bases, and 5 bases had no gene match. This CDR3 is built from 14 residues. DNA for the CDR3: TGTGCCAGCAGTGGAAGACAGGGGTACTATGGCTACACCTTC. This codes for CASSGRQGYYGYTF.

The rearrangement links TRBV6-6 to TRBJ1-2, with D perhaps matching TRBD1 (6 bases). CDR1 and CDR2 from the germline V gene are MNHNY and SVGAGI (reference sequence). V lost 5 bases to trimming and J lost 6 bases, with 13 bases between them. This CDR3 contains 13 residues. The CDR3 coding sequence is TGTGCCAGCAGTGGGGGGCCCGCCCATGGCTACACCTTC. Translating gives CASSGGPAHGYTF.

In nucleotides, the CDR3 is TGTGCCAGCAGCTCCTGGGGGGGGCCTTTTGGCTACACCTTC. It translates to CASSSWGGPFGYTF. The J gene is TRBJ1-2, the V gene TRBV7-9, with D possibly being TRBD1 (6 bases). Trimming stripped 4 bases from V and 7 bases from J, with 16 bases between. This CDR3 has 14 residues. Per the germline V gene, CDR1 is SEHNR and CDR2 is FQNEAQ (reference sequence). The full variable domain, rest sourced from reference TRBV7-9 and TRBJ1-2, is DTGVSQNPRHKITKRGQNVTFRCDPISEHNRLYWYRQTLGQGPEFLTYFQNEAQLEKSRLLSDRFSAERPKGSFSTLEIQRTEQGDSAMYLCASSSWGGPFGYTFGSGTRLTVV.

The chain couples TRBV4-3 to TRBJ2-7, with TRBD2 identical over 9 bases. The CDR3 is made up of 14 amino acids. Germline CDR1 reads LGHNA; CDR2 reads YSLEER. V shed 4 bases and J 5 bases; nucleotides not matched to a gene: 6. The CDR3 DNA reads TGCGCCAGCAGCCCCCTAGCGGGATTCGACGAGCAGTACTTC. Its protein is CASSPLAGFDEQYF.

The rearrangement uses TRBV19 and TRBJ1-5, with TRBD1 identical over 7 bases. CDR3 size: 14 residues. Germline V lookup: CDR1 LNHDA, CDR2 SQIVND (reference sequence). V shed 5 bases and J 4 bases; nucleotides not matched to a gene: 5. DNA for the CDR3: TGTGCCAGTAGTCCCCAACAGGGGAATCAGCCCCAGCATTTT. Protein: CASSPQQGNQPQHF.

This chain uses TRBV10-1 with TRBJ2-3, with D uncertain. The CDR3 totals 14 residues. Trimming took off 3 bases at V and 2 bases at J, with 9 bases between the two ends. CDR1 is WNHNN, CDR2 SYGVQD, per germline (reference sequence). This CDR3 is CASSDYPSTDTQYF. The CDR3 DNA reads TGCGCCAGCAGTGACTACCCTTCCACAGATACGCAGTATTTT.

The chain's CDR3 is CASRYDRPGWEQYV. In DNA form, the CDR3 reads TGTGCCAGCAGGTATGACAGACCTGGGTGGGAGCAGTACGTC. The gene calls are TRBV6-4 and TRBJ2-7; D is possibly TRBD1 (5 bases). This CDR3 is 14 amino acids long. Germline lookup yields CDR1 MRHNA and CDR2 SNTAGT. V lost 6 bases and J lost 7, with 19 bases in between.

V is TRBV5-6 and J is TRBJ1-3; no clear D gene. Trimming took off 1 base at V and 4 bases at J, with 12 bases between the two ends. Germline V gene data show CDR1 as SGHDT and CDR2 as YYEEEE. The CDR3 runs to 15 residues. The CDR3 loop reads CASSLLQDDGNTIYF. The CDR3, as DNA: TGTGCCAGCAGCTTGCTCCAGGACGACGGAAACACCATATATTTT.